This TCR beta chain was found in a study of cytomegalovirus exposure and HLA in healthy donors. This clone was found once. Vbeta (60) and Jbeta (13) primers were used in the PCR. Generated by immunoSEQ multiplex PCR, the TCRdb table keeps only in-frame clones and is missing some. The sample yields a few hundred thousand clones, roughly 83% seen once. CDR1 and CDR2 (germline): SGHVS, FQNEAQ. The CDR3 sequence is 17 residues long. Losses at the gene ends were 4 bases for V and 4 bases for J; bases not matched to a gene: 12. The sequenced sample was PBMCs. This sequence was found in a girl between 10 and 17 years old in good health and CMV-seronegative. This sequence joins TRBV7-8 and TRBJ1-4; 7 bases are shared with TRBD1. The CDR3 DNA follows: TGTGCCAGCAGCTCAACAAGAAACAGGGGCCTTAATGAAAAACTGTTTTTT. Amino acids: CASSSTRNRGLNEKLFF. Based on the CDR3 plus reference TRBV7-8 and TRBJ1-4, the full variable domain is GAGVSQSPRYKVAKRGQDVALRCDPISGHVSLFWYQQALGQGPEFLTYFQNEAQLDKSGLPSDRFFAERPEGSVSTLKIQRTQQEDSAVYLCASSSTRNRGLNEKLFFGSGTQLSVL.